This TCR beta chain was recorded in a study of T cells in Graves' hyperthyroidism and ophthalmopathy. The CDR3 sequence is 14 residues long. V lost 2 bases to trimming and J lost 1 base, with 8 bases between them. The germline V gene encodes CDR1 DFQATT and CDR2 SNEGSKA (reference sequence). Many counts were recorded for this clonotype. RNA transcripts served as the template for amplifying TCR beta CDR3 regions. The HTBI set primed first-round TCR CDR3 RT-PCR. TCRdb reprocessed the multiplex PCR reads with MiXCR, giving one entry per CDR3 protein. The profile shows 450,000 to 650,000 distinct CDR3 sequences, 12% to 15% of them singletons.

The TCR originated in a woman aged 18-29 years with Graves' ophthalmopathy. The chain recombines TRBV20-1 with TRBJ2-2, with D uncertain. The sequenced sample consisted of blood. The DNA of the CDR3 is TGCAGTGCTAGAAGCGAGCAGAACACCGGGGAGCTGTTTTTT. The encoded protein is CSARSEQNTGELFF.